This T cell receptor (beta chain) was retrieved from a study of blood T cell repertoires in COVID-19 (dated by TCRdb to the early 2020s). For the study in its entirety: ImmuneRACE Cohort 3 recovered participants were defined by two consecutive negative NP/OP PCR tests, healthcare professional clearance, or symptom resolution. The samples were drawn from the first 160 participants of the ongoing ImmuneRACE study and from more than 1,000 subjects provided by 6 global collaborators. Nearly every sample came with metadata listing a de-identified subject ID, COVID-19 status, age in years and sex. Where HLA class I and class II types were available, the types were taken from metadata supplied by the sample provider, not from assay-based typing. Samples covering the acute and convalescent phases of COVID-19 were provided by collaborators in the United States, Italy and Spain. The dataset comprised deeply sampled blood TCRbeta repertoires from subjects exposed to, actively infected with, or recovered from COVID-19. The repertoires were made available in a free public database intended to serve as a resource for research on the immune response to SARS-CoV-2. The prospective study material was composed of cDNA or gDNA derived from T cells, B-cell-depleted T cells, or PBMCs.

TCRbeta CDR3 regions were amplified from genomic DNA using the immunoSEQ Assay, a bias-controlled multiplex PCR. The study's own analysis went as follows. The number of nucleated cells in each sample was estimated by amplification of reference gene primers within the assay. To quantify the absolute abundance of each unique TCRbeta CDR3 rearrangement, sequence reads were collapsed and filtered. For each sample, productive Simpson clonality was calculated as the square root of Simpson's diversity index over productive rearrangements. What TCRdb holds here is the immuneACCESS table cut down to in-frame rearrangements. Part of the clones is not present; checked against another copy, under half of the missing clones reflect an unresolved V gene, and the others are unexplained. That table is the source of V, J and clone size, and D and trimming were worked out from the DNA. A total of roughly 210,000 clones appear in this sample, 87% of them only once. Approximately 7.3% of the sample rests with the top ten.

Participants in the prospective study were enrolled through a virtual design, were aged 18 to 89 years, and lived in roughly 26 United States geographic areas. To assign participants to cohorts, the prospective study relied on clinical history that participants themselves reported in a screening survey and a study questionnaire. Each participant in the prospective study had whole blood, serum and a nasopharyngeal or oropharyngeal swab collected by mobile phlebotomists. Participants in the prospective study had the option to provide additional blood draws and questionnaires over a 2-month period. Prospective study blood samples were shipped either frozen or at room temperature before DNA extraction. General study outcomes and caveats: The amount of clinical and demographic metadata varied by source and participant and was provided uncurated.

From the germline V gene, CDR1 is LGHNA and CDR2 is YNFKEQ. V is clipped by 4 bases and J by 8 bases, and the sequence between their germline boundaries is 9 bases long. The CDR3 has 13 amino acids, counting the end cysteine and phenylalanine. Just CDR3 DNA is preserved here, 39 bases in frame from base 1. With regard to this clone: Its antigen specificity is not known. No base qualities exist here, and no much larger clone lies one base off it.

Material: PBMCs or T cells enriched from blood (not recorded which). This TCR came from a man aged 30 to 39 in a cohort exposed to, infected with or recovered from COVID-19 (not recorded which). Recombination linked TRBV4-2 to TRBJ1-6; there is no confident call for the D gene. DNA sequence: TGTGCCAGCAGCCGGTACACAGATTCACCCCTCCACTTT. It encodes CASSRYTDSPLHF.